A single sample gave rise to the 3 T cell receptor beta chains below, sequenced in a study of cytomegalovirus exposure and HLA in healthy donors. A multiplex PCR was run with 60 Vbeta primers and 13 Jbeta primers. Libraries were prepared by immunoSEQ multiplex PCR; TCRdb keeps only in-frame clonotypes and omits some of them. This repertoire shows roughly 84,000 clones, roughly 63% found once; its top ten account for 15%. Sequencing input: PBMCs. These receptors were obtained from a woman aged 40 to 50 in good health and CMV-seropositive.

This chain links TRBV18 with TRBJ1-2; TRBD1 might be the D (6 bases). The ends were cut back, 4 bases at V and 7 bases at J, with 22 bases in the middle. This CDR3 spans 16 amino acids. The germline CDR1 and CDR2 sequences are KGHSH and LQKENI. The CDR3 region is CASSQTTNPGTTGYTF. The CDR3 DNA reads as TGTGCCAGCTCACAAACCACCAACCCCGGGACAACTGGCTACACCTTC. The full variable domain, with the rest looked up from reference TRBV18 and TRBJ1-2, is NAGVMQNPRHLVRRRGQEARLRCSPMKGHSHVYWYRQLPEEGLKFMVYLQKENIIDESGMPKERFSAEFPKEGPSILRIQQVVRGDSAAYFCASSQTTNPGTTGYTFGSGTRLTVV.

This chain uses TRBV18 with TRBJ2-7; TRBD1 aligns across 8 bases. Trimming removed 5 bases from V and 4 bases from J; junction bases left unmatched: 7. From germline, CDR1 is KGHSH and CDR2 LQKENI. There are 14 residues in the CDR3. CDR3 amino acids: CASSSEGQVYEQYF. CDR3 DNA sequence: TGTGCCAGCTCATCCGAGGGACAGGTGTACGAGCAGTACTTC.

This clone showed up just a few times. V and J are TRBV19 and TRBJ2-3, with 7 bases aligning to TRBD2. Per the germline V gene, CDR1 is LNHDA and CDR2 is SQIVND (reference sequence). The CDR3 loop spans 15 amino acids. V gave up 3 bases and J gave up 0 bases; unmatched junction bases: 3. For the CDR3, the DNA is TGTGCCAGTAGTATCGGACTAGGGAGCACAGATACGCAGTATTTT. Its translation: CASSIGLGSTDTQYF.